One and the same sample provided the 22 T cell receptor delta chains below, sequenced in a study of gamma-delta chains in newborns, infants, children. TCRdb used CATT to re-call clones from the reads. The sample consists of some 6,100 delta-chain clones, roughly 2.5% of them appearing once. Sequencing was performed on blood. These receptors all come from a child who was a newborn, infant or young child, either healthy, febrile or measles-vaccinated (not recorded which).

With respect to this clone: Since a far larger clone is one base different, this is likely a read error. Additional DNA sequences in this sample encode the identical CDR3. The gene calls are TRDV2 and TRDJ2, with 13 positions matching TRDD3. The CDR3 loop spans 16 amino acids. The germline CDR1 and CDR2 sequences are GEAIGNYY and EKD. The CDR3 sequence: CACDVLGDTETAQLFF. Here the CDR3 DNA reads TGTGCCTGTGACGTACTGGGGGATACGGAGACAGCGCAACTCTTCTTT.

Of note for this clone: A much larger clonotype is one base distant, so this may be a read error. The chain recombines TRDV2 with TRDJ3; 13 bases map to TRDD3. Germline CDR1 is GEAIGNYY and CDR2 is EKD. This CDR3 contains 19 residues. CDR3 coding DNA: TGTGCCTGTGACAGAGTACTGGGGGATACGCCTTGGGACACCCGACAGGTGTTTTTC. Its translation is CACDRVLGDTPWDTRQVFF.

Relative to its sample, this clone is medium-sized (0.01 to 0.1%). The DNA of the CDR3 is TGTGCCTGTGACCCTCTACTGGGGGATAACCCCTGGGACACCCGACAGATGTTTTTC. It encodes CACDPLLGDNPWDTRQMFF. This sequence joins TRDV2 and TRDJ3, with 11 positions matching TRDD3. The CDR3 has 19 amino acids. The V gene end was trimmed by 3 bases and the J gene end by 2 bases; junction bases not matched to a gene: 8. Germline V gene data show CDR1 as GEAIGNYY and CDR2 as EKD.

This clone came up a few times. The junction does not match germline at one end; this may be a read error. CDR3 DNA: TGTGCCTGTGACGCCTTTACGAGCTCCTGGGGCACCCGACAGATGTTTTTC. Encoded protein: CACDAFTSSWGTRQMFF. The chain combines TRDV2 with TRDJ3; possibly TRDD3 for D (6 bases). This CDR3 comprises 17 residues. Germline assignment: CDR1 GEAIGNYY and CDR2 EKD.

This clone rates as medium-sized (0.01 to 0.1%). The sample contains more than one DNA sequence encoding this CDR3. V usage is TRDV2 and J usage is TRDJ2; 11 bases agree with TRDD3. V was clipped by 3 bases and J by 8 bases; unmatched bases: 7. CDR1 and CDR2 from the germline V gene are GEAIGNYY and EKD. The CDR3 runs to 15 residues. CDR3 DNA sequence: TGTGCCTGTGACGCTTGGGGGATACGGGGGGCACAACTCTTCTTT. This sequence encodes CACDAWGIRGAQLFF.

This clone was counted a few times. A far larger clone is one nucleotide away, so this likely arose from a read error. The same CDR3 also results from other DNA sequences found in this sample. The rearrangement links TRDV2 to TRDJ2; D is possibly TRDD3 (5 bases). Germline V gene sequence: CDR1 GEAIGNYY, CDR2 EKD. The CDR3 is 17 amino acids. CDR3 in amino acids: CACDSWGSSALTAQLFF. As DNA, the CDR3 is TGTGCCTGTGACTCGTGGGGTTCTTCAGCTTTGACAGCTCAACTCTTCTTT.

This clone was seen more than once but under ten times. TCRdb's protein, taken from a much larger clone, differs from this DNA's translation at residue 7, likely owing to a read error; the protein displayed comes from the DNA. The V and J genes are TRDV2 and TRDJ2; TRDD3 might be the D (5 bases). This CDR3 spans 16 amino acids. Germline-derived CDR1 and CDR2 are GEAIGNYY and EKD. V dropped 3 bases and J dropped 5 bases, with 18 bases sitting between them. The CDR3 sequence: CACDAVPGGETAQLFF. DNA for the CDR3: TGTGCCTGTGACGCCGTACCGGGGGGCGAAACAGCACAACTCTTCTTT.

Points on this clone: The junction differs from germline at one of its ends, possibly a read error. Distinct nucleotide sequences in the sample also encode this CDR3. Here the CDR3 DNA reads TGTGCCTGCGACACCGTTGGGGATACCGTCGAATGGGACACCCGACAGATGTTTTTC. Its protein product is CACDTVGDTVEWDTRQMFF. The chain recombines TRDV2 with TRDJ3; the match to TRDD3 covers 8 bases. This CDR3 is 19 amino acids long. Germline CDR1 reads GEAIGNYY; CDR2 reads EKD.

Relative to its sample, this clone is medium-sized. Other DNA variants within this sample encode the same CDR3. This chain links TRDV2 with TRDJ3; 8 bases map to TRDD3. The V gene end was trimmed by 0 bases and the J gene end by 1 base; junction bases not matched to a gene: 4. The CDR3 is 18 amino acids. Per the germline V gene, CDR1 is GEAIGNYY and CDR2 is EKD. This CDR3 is CACDTLGEWSWDTRQMFF. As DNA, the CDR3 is TGTGCCTGTGACACCCTGGGGGAATGGTCCTGGGACACCCGACAGATGTTTTTC.

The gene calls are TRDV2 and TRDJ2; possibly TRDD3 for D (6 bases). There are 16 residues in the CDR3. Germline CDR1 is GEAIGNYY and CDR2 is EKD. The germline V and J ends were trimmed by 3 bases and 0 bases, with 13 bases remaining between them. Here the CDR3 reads CACDGLGCALTAQLFF. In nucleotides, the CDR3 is TGTGCCTGTGACGGGCTGGGGTGTGCTTTGACAGCACAACTCTTCTTT.

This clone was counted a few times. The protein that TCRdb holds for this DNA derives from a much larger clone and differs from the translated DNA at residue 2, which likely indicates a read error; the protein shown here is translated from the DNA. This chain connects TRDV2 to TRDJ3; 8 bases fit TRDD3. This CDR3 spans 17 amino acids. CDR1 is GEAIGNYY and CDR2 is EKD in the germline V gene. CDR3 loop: CSCDTWGSSWDTRQMFF. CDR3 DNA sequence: TGTTCCTGTGACACCTGGGGGAGCTCCTGGGACACCCGACAGATGTTTTTC.

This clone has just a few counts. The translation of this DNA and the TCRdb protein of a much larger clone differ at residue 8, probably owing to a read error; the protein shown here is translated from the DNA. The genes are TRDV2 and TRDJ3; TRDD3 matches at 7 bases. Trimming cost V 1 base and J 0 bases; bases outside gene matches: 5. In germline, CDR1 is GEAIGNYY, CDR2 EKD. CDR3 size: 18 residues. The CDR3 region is CACDTGGNFSWDTRQMFF. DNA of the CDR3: TGTGCCTGTGACACTGGGGGAAATTTCTCCTGGGACACCCGACAGATGTTTTTC.

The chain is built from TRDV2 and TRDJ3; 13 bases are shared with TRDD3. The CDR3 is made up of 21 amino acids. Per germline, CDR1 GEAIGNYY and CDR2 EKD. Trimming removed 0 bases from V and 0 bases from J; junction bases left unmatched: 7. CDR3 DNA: TGTGCCTGTGACACCGTACTGGGGGATACGCTCGGCTCCTGGGACACCCGACAGATGTTTTTC. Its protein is CACDTVLGDTLGSWDTRQMFF.

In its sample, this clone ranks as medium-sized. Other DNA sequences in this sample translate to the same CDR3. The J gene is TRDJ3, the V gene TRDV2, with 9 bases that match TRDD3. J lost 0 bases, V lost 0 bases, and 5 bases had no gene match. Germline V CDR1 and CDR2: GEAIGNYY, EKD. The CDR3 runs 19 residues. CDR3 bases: TGTGCCTGTGACACCGTACTGGGGGACAGCTCCTGGGACACCCGACAGATGTTTTTC. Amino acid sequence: CACDTVLGDSSWDTRQMFF.

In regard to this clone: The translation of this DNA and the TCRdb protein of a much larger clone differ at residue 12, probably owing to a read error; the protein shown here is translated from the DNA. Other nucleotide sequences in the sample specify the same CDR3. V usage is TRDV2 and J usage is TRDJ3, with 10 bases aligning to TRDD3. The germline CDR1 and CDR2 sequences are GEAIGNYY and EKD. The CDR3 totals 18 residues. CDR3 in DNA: TGTGCCTGTGACACCGGGGGATACGCTTCCTGGGGCACCCGACAGATGTTTTTC. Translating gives CACDTGGYASWGTRQMFF.

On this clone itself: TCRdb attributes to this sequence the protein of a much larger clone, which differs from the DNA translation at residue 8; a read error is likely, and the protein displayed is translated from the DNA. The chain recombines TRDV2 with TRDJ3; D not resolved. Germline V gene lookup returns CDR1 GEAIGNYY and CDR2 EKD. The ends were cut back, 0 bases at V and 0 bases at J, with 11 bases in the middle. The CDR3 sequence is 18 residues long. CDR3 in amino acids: CACDTVWRSSWDTRQMFF. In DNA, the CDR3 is TGTGCCTGTGACACCGTCTGGAGGAGCTCCTGGGACACCCGACAGATGTTTTTC.

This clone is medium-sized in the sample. CDR3 nucleotides: TGTGCCTGTGACACCTGGGGGAGAGATAAACTCATCTTT. This gives the protein CACDTWGRDKLIF. J is TRDJ1 and V is TRDV2, with 7 bases fitting TRDD3. The V segment lost 0 bases and the J segment 5 bases; nucleotides outside the gene matches: 2. Germline V gives CDR1 GEAIGNYY, CDR2 EKD. CDR3 length equals 13 residues.

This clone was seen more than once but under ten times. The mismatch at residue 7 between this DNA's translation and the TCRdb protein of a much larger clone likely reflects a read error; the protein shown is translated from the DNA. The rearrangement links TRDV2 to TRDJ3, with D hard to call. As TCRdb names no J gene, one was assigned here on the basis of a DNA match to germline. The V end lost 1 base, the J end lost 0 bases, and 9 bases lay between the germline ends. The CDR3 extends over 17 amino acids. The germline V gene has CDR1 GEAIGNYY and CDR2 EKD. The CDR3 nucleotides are TGTGCCTGTGACACGATAATGGGCTCCTGGGACACCCGACAGATGTTTTTC. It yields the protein CACDTIMGSWDTRQMFF.

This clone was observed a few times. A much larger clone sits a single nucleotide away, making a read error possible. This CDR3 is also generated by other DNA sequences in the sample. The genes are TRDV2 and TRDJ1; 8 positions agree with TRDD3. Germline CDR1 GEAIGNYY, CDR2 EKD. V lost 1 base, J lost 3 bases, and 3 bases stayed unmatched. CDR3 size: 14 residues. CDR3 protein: CACDTVLGADKLIF. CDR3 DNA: TGTGCCTGTGACACTGTACTGGGGGCCGATAAACTCATCTTT.

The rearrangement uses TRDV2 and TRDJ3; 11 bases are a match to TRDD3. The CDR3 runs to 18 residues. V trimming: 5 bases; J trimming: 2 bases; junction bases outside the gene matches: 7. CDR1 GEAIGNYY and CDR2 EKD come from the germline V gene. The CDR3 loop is CACGILGDNTWDTRQMFF. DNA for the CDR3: TGTGCCTGTGGCATACTGGGGGATAACACCTGGGACACCCGACAGATGTTTTTC.

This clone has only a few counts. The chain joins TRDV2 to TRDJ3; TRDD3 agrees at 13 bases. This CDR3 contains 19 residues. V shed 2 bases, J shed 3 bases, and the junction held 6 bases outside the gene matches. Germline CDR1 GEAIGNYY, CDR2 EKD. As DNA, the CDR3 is TGTGCCTGTGACATGACTGGGGGATACGCAAACTGGGACACCCGACAGATGTTTTTC. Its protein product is CACDMTGGYANWDTRQMFF.

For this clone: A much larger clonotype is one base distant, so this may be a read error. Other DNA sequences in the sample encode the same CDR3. The CDR3, as DNA: TGTGCCTGCGACACCGTCGGGGAAACACCGAAGGCCGATAAACTCATCTTT. Its translation: CACDTVGETPKADKLIF. J is TRDJ1 and V is TRDV2, with a weak D call TRDD3 (5 bases). The CDR3 contains 17 residues. The germline V gene has CDR1 GEAIGNYY and CDR2 EKD.